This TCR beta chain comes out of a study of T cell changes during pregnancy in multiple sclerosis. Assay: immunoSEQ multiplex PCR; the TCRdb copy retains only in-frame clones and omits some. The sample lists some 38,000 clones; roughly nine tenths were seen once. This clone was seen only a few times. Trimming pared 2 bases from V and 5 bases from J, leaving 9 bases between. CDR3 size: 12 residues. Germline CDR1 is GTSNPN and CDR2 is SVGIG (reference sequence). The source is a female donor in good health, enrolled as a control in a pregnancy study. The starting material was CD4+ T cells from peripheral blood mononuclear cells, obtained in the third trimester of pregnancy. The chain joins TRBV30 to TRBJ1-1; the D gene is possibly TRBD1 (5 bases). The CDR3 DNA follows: TGTGCCTGGAGTTGGGGGGGAACTGAAGCTTTCTTT. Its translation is CAWSWGGTEAFF.